Below are 13 T cell receptor beta chains sequenced from a single sample in a study of follicular helper T cells after annual influenza vaccination. Time point noted: 2014-2015 season, pre-vaccination. Here immunoSEQ multiplex PCR was the method, and the copy in TCRdb shows in-frame clones only, minus some. The sample holds about 11,000 clones; roughly four fifths are singletons and the top ten take more than 0.9%. The sample was CXCR5- memory CD4+ T cells sorted from blood, taken on the day of influenza vaccination. The receptors here all came from an adult who received the influenza vaccine.

The chain couples TRBV28 to TRBJ1-2, with D unclear. CDR1 and CDR2 from the germline V gene are MDHEN and SYDVKM. V dropped 2 bases and J dropped 4 bases, with 17 bases sitting between them. This CDR3 is 16 amino acids long. The CDR3 protein is CASSLGQWEVSYGYTF. In nucleotides, the CDR3 is TGTGCCAGCAGTTTAGGGCAGTGGGAGGTTAGCTATGGCTACACCTTC.

This clone was picked up a small number of times. The rearrangement joins TRBV7-6 to TRBJ2-3; TRBD2 is a possible D gene (6 bases). Trimming left V 1 base short and J 5 bases short, with 10 bases between. The CDR3 is 14 residues long. Germline CDR1 reads SGHVS; CDR2 reads FNYEAQ. CDR3 DNA sequence: TGTGCCAGCAGCTTAGGACCGGAGGGAGATACGCAGTATTTT. This translates into CASSLGPEGDTQYF.

This clone was seen a handful of times. This sequence joins TRBV7-2 and TRBJ2-7; no clear D. Trimming stripped 3 bases from V and 2 bases from J, with 11 bases between. CDR3 length: 14 residues. Germline-derived CDR1 and CDR2 are SGHTA and FQGNSA. The CDR3 region has the DNA TGTGCCAGCAGCTTGCGGCAACCTCCCTACGAGCAGTACTTC. Translated: CASSLRQPPYEQYF. Using reference TRBV7-2 and TRBJ2-7 for the parts outside the CDR3, the full variable domain is GAGVSQSPSNKVTEKGKDVELRCDPISGHTALYWYRQSLGQGLEFLIYFQGNSAPDKSGLPSDRFSAERTGGSVSTLTIQRTQQEDSAVYLCASSLRQPPYEQYFGPGTRLTVT.

The V call is TRBV10-3, the J call TRBJ2-7; a possible D gene is TRBD2 (6 bases). Germline CDR1 reads ENHRY; CDR2 reads SYGVKD. V shed 8 bases and J shed 2 bases, with 16 bases lying between them. This CDR3 is built from 14 residues. The DNA of the CDR3 is TGTGCCATCGTGGGGGGACGCGTGACCTACGAGCAGTACTTC. Residues: CAIVGGRVTYEQYF.

The CDR3 spells CASSVTSGSEGEQFF. Written as DNA, the CDR3 is TGTGCCAGCAGCGTGACTAGCGGGAGCGAGGGTGAGCAGTTCTTC. The rearrangement links TRBV6-1 to TRBJ2-1, with 12 bases identical to TRBD2. The CDR3 has 15 residues. Germline V gene lookup returns CDR1 MNHNS and CDR2 SASEGT. The J segment lost 9 bases and the V segment lost 6 bases, leaving 9 bases of the junction unmatched.

The chain employs TRBV21-1 and TRBJ1-5; the D call of TRBD1 is as the table states it, not checked on the DNA. TRBV21-1 is shown as a pseudogene. The CDR3 contains 17 residues. CDR3 protein: CASSKAKTGDSNQPQHF. The DNA of the CDR3 is TGTGCCAGCAGCAAAGCTAAGACAGGGGATAGCAATCAGCCCCAGCATTTT.

The gene calls are TRBV15 and TRBJ1-2; D is unresolved. The germline V gene has CDR1 LNHNV and CDR2 YYDKDF (reference sequence). The V and J ends lost 5 bases and 3 bases respectively, with 16 bases between them. The length of the CDR3 is 15 residues. This chain's CDR3 is CATSPGGLGYYGYTF. The CDR3 region has the DNA TGTGCCACCAGCCCCGGAGGGTTAGGGTACTATGGCTACACCTTC.

This clone was seen a handful of times. The chain links TRBV4-2 to TRBJ1-1; tentatively, D is TRBD1 (5 bases). V lost 2 bases and J lost 1, with 8 bases in between. CDR1 and CDR2 (germline): LGHNA, YNFKEQ. The CDR3 is made up of 14 amino acids. CDR3 region: CASSQQGENTEAFF. The CDR3 region has the DNA TGTGCCAGCAGCCAACAGGGAGAGAACACTGAAGCTTTCTTT.

The CDR3 protein is CATWTEMDEQFF. As DNA, the CDR3 is TGTGCCACCTGGACGGAGATGGATGAGCAGTTCTTC. This sequence joins TRBV28 and TRBJ2-1; D remains unclear. The V gene's germline CDR1 is MDHEN and CDR2 SYDVKM. The CDR3 is 12 residues long. Deletions cut 10 bases from V and 8 bases from J, with 15 bases between.

The rearrangement links TRBV4-3 to TRBJ1-2, with D hard to call. CDR1 and CDR2 from the germline V gene are LGHNA and YSLEER. The V end was cut by 3 bases, the J end by 1 base, with 9 bases between. CDR3 length: 14 residues. The CDR3 sequence is CASSHATSNYGYTF. The CDR3 DNA follows: TGCGCCAGCAGCCACGCTACAAGTAACTATGGCTACACCTTC.

This chain connects TRBV19 to TRBJ1-1; perhaps TRBD1 as D (5 bases). V was pared by 3 bases and J by 0 bases, with 11 bases between. Germline-derived CDR1 and CDR2 are LNHDA and SQIVND (reference sequence). The CDR3 contains 15 residues. The CDR3 loop is CASSIGTAVNTEAFF. DNA for the CDR3: TGTGCCAGTAGTATCGGGACGGCCGTGAACACTGAAGCTTTCTTT.

The chain is built from TRBV7-2 and TRBJ2-7; D possibly corresponds to TRBD1 (5 bases). This CDR3 has 15 amino acids. Trimming cost V 1 base and J 0 bases, with 10 bases left between them. From germline, CDR1 is SGHTA and CDR2 FQGNSA. Written as DNA, the CDR3 is TGTGCCAGCAGCTTAGGACAGTCGAGCTCCTACGAGCAGTACTTC. Translated: CASSLGQSSSYEQYF.

CDR3 coding DNA: TGTGCCAGCAGTGATCCGGGCTCCAATCAGCCCCAGCATTTT. This encodes CASSDPGSNQPQHF. The chain recombines TRBV25-1 with TRBJ1-5, with D hard to call. The CDR3 is 14 amino acids. V shed 3 bases and J shed 3 bases, with 9 bases lying between them. The germline CDR1 and CDR2 sequences are MGHDK and SYGVNS.